Described below is a single TCR beta chain sequence and its context. Its antigen is as yet unknown. Sequencing was performed with immunoSEQ multiplex PCR; in TCRdb, only in-frame clones are kept and a portion is missing. Of tens of thousands of clones in the sample, about 87% were seen once. These data belong to a study of OX40 agonist ivuxolimab in advanced cancers. In the study overall: Ivuxolimab was delivered to patients intravenously every 2 weeks at doses spanning 0.01 to 10 mg/kg. Prior therapy, whether anti-PD-1, anti-PD-L1 or anti-CTLA-4, was allowed, and roughly 40% had some. Among those treated, three patients had partial responses, one with hepatocellular carcinoma and two with cutaneous melanoma. General study results and limits: CD4+ and CD8+ blood T cells expanded clonally by week 6 at 0.1 to 3.0 mg/kg.

The source of this sequence is an adult with an advanced solid tumor such as melanoma, head and neck, liver or kidney cancer. The starting material was CD4+ or CD8+ T cells sorted from blood, obtained in a trial of the OX40 agonist ivuxolimab.

The CDR3 nucleotides are TGTGCCAGTAGTAAAACCGGGACTAGCAGCGAGCAGTACTTC. The encoded protein is CASSKTGTSSEQYF. This chain links TRBV19 with TRBJ2-7, with TRBD2 matching 9 bases. Trimming at V came to 4 bases and at J to 6 bases, leaving 7 bases not matched to a gene. Germline V gives CDR1 LNHDA, CDR2 SQIVND (reference sequence). The CDR3 has 14 amino acids. Full variable domain (outside the CDR3, taken from reference TRBV19 and TRBJ2-7): DGGITQSPKYLFRKEGQNVTLSCEQNLNHDAMYWYRQDPGQGLRLIYYSQIVNDFQKGDIAEGYSVSREKKESFPLTVTSAQKNPTAFYLCASSKTGTSSEQYFGPGTRLTVT.